This is a list of T cell receptor beta chains from one sample in a study of cytomegalovirus exposure and HLA in healthy donors. TCRdb keeps only in-frame clones here, not all; method: immunoSEQ multiplex PCR. In the table there are 85,000 to 110,000 clones, roughly 77% of which are singletons. The sequencing sample was made of PBMCs. Receptor source: a woman aged 18 to 35 in good health and CMV-seropositive. The CDR3 runs from the conserved cysteine through the conserved F or W. Each record gives: V gene, clone size, J gene, D gene, CDR3 DNA, CDR3 protein. A D gene is named only where the DNA matches it firmly. Rows give clone size only sometimes, using once, few, many, or a class for an expanded clone.

TRBV7-6	once	TRBJ2-7	TRBD1	TGTGCCAGCAGCTACCCCGGACAGGCCGCGGGCGAGCAGTACTTC	CASSYPGQAAGEQYF
TRBV5-1	.	TRBJ2-1	TRBD2	TGCGCCAGCAGCTCAGGACTAGCGGGAGGCCCATACAATGAGCAGTTCTTC	CASSSGLAGGPYNEQFF
TRBV10-3	few	TRBJ1-1	TRBD1	TGTGCCATCAAAGGACAGGGATTGGGGTTGCAGAACACTGAAGCTTTCTTT	CAIKGQGLGLQNTEAFF
TRBV5-6	.	TRBJ1-6	.	TGTGCCAGCAGCTTCCGTTGGCAGGCTAATAATTCACCCCTCCACTTT	CASSFRWQANNSPLHF
TRBV5-1	.	TRBJ1-2	TRBD1	TGCGCCAGCAGCTTCGGGGACAGGGACATGGGAGGCTACACCTTC	CASSFGDRDMGGYTF
TRBV11-2	.	TRBJ2-5	.	TGTGCCAGCAGCTTAGAGGGCCCCCAAACCCAGTACTTC	CASSLEGPQTQYF
TRBV28	.	TRBJ2-7	.	TGTGCCAGCCTCCATTTAGCGGTCCCCTACGAGCAGTACTTC	CASLHLAVPYEQYF
TRBV27	.	TRBJ2-7	.	TGTGCCAGCAGCCGCCGCACAGGAAAGGAATACGAGCAGTACTTC	CASSRRTGKEYEQYF
TRBV9	.	TRBJ1-6	.	TGTGCCAGCAGCGTTGCCCCCCGGGGTAATTCACCCCTCCACTTT	CASSVAPRGNSPLHF
TRBV4-3	few	TRBJ2-7	TRBD1	TGCGCCAGCAGCCAAGTGGGGACAGGGAGCACCTACGAGCAGTACTTC	CASSQVGTGSTYEQYF
TRBV9	.	TRBJ1-3	.	TGTGCCAGCAGCGATGGGAGGGGTGACACCATATATTTT	CASSDGRGDTIYF
TRBV7-3	.	TRBJ2-2	.	TGTGCCAGCAGCTTGGTGGCACTAACGAACACCGGGGAGCTGTTTTTT	CASSLVALTNTGELFF
TRBV28	.	TRBJ2-1	TRBD2	TGTGCCAGCAGGGGGCTAGCGGGAGGAGGATCCTACAATGAGCAGTTCTTC	CASRGLAGGGSYNEQFF
TRBV10-1	.	TRBJ2-3	TRBD2	TGCGCCAGTGGAGAGGGACTAGCGACGTATTTT	CASGEGLATYF
TRBV29-1	.	TRBJ2-3	TRBD2	TGCAGCTCCGGGACTAGCGGGAGGGGGGATACGCAGTATTTT	CSSGTSGRGDTQYF
TRBV2	.	TRBJ1-2	.	TGTGCCAGCGGCGGCAGGGTAAACTATGGCTACACCTTC	CASGGRVNYGYTF
TRBV9	.	TRBJ2-7	TRBD1	TGTGCCAGCAGCGCCGGACAGGGCCGCTACGAGCAGTACTTC	CASSAGQGRYEQYF
TRBV19	.	TRBJ2-7	.	TGTGCCAGTAGTATAGTCCAGTCCTACGAGCAGTACTTC	CASSIVQSYEQYF
TRBV5-6	.	TRBJ1-1	.	TGTGCCAGCAGCTTCTCCCCGCCGGGTGAAGCTTTCTTT	CASSFSPPGEAFF
TRBV9	.	TRBJ2-1	TRBD2	TGTGCCAGCAGCGGCGGGACTAGGGGGTTCTACAATGAGCAGTTCTTC	CASSGGTRGFYNEQFF
TRBV5-1	.	TRBJ2-1	.	TGCGCCAGCAGCTCCCACTTAAACAATGAGCAGTTCTTC	CASSSHLNNEQFF
TRBV19	.	TRBJ2-5	.	TGTGCCACCGCTCCGGGGGAGGAGACCCAGTACTTC	CATAPGEETQYF
TRBV18	.	TRBJ2-5	.	TGTGCCAGCTCATCGGGACTTCAAGAGACCCAGTACTTC	CASSSGLQETQYF
TRBV27	.	TRBJ2-6	.	TGTGCCAGCAGCTCCTGGACAGTTGGGGCCAACGTCCTGACTTTC	CASSSWTVGANVLTF
TRBV2	.	TRBJ2-7	.	TGTGCCAGCCTTGGGTCAATAGAACAGGGCTACGAGCAGTACTTC	CASLGSIEQGYEQYF
TRBV6-5	.	TRBJ2-7	TRBD1	TGTGCCAGCAGTGGACAGGGGCCCTACGAGCAGTACTTC	CASSGQGPYEQYF
TRBV2	.	TRBJ2-1	.	TGTGCCAGCAGTGAAGTTGCGGGACAGACACTAAGCTCCTACAATGAGCAGTTCTTC	CASSEVAGQTLSSYNEQFF
TRBV7-8	few	TRBJ1-5	.	TGTGCCAGCAGCGAAGGGCTGGGAGTGGTTGGGAATCAGCCCCAGCATTTT	CASSEGLGVVGNQPQHF
TRBV25-1	once	TRBJ2-2	TRBD2	TGTGCCAGCAGTGCGACTAGCGGGGAAACCGGGGAGCTGTTTTTT	CASSATSGETGELFF
TRBV4-2	.	TRBJ1-4	TRBD1	TGTGCCAGCAGCCACGACTCGGACAGGGGCAATGGAAAACTGTTTTTT	CASSHDSDRGNGKLFF
TRBV6-4	.	TRBJ1-1	.	TGTGCCAGCAGTGACTCTGGGGGCTTTACTGAAGCTTTCTTT	CASSDSGGFTEAFF
TRBV7-8	.	TRBJ2-7	TRBD2	TGTGCCAGCAGCTTTGGCGGGGGGAGCTCCTACGAGCAGTACTTC	CASSFGGGSSYEQYF
TRBV2	.	TRBJ1-5	.	TGTGCCAGCAGTGAGTTCAGAAATGAGCCCCAGCATTTT	CASSEFRNEPQHF
TRBV7-3	.	TRBJ2-1	TRBD2	TGTGCCAGCAGCTATCTAGCGGGAGGGTGGAATGAGCAGTTCTTC	CASSYLAGGWNEQFF
TRBV6-5	few	TRBJ2-7	.	TGTGCCAGGTTGGGTACGGGGTGTTCGTACTTC	CARLGTGCSYF
TRBV2	.	TRBJ1-2	.	TGTGCCAGCAGTGAAGAAGCGGGCTGGGGAACCCTCTATGGCTACACCTTC	CASSEEAGWGTLYGYTF
TRBV5-1	.	TRBJ1-5	.	TGCGCCAGCAGCTTGGGACAGAGCAATCAGCCCCAGCATTTT	CASSLGQSNQPQHF
TRBV29-1	.	TRBJ2-7	.	TGCAGCGTTTATACCGGGACAAAAGACGAGCAGTACTTC	CSVYTGTKDEQYF
TRBV5-6	.	TRBJ2-1	TRBD2	TGTGCCAGCAGTCCGGGACTAGCGGGAGGGATGGGGCAGTTCTTC	CASSPGLAGGMGQFF
TRBV10-3	once	TRBJ2-2	.	TGTGCCATCAGTTTGCTACCGAACACCGGGGAGCTGTTTTTT	CAISLLPNTGELFF
TRBV5-1	.	TRBJ2-7	TRBD1	TGCGCCAGCAGCAGCTTCGGGACAGGGGGTTGCGAGCAGTACTTC	CASSSFGTGGCEQYF
TRBV11-2	once	TRBJ2-4	TRBD1	TGTGCCAGCAGGGGGACAGGGCCCATGATTCAGTACTTC	CASRGTGPMIQYF
TRBV25-1	.	TRBJ1-2	TRBD1	TGTGCCAGCAGTGCCTCGACAGGGAACTATGGCTACACCTTC	CASSASTGNYGYTF
TRBV18	few	TRBJ1-2	TRBD1	TGTGCCAGCTCACCGCTGGGACAGCTTGACTATGGCTACACCTTC	CASSPLGQLDYGYTF